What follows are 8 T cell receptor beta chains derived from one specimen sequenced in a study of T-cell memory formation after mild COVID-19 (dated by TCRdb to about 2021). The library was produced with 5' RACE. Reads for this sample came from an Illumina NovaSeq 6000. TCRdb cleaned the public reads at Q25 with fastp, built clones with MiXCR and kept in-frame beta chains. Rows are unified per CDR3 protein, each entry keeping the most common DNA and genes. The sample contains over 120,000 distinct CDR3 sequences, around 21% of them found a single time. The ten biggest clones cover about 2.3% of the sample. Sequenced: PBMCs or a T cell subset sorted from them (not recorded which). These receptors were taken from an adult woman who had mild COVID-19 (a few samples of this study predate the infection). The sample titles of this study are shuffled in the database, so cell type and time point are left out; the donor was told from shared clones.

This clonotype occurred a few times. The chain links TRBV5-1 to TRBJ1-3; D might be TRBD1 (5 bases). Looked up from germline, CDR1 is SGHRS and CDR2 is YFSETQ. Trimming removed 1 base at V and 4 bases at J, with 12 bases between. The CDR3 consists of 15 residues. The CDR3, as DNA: TGCGCCAGCAGCTTGTCGGCTCAGGGCGGAAACACCATATATTTT. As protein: CASSLSAQGGNTIYF. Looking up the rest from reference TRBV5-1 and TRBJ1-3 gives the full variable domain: KAGVTQTPRYLIKTRGQQVTLSCSPISGHRSVSWYQQTPGQGLQFLFEYFSETQRNKGNFPGRFSGRQFSNSRSEMNVSTLELGDSALYLCASSLSAQGGNTIYFGEGSWLTVV.

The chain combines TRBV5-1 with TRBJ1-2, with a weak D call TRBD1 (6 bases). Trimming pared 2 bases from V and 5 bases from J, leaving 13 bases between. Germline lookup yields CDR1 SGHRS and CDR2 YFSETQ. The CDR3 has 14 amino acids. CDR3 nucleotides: TGCGCCAGCAGCTTACAGGACAGCGGTTATGGCTACACCTTC. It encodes CASSLQDSGYGYTF. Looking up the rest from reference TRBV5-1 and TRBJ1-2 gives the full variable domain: KAGVTQTPRYLIKTRGQQVTLSCSPISGHRSVSWYQQTPGQGLQFLFEYFSETQRNKGNFPGRFSGRQFSNSRSEMNVSTLELGDSALYLCASSLQDSGYGYTFGSGTRLTVV.

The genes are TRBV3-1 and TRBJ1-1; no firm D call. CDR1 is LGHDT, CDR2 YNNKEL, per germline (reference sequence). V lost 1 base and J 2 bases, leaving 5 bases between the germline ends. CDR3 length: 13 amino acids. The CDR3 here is CASSQVPNTEAFF. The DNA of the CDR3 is TGTGCCAGCAGCCAAGTCCCCAACACTGAAGCTTTCTTT.

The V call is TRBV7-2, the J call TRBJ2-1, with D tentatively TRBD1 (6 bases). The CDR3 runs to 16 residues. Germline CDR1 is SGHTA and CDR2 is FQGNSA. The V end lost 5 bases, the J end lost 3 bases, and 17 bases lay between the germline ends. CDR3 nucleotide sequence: TGTGCCAGCAGCACTAGGGTAGGGGGTCTCTACAATGAGCAGTTCTTC. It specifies CASSTRVGGLYNEQFF.

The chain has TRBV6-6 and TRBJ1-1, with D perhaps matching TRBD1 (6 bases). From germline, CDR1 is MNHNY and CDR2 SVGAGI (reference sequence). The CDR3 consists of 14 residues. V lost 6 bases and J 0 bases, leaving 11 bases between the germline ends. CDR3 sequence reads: CASSADSLNTEAFF. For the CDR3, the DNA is TGTGCCAGCAGCGCGGACAGCCTGAACACTGAAGCTTTCTTT.

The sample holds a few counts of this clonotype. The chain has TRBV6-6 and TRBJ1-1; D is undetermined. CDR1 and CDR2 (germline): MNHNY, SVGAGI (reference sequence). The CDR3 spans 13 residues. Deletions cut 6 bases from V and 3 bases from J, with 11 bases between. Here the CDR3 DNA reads TGTGCCAGCAGCCTACCGGGCTACACTGAAGCTTTCTTT. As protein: CASSLPGYTEAFF.

The CDR3 region is CASSKRQTVNTEAFF. The CDR3 DNA is TGTGCCAGTAGCAAAAGACAGACGGTGAACACTGAAGCTTTCTTT. The gene calls are TRBV19 and TRBJ1-1; possibly TRBD1 for D (5 bases). CDR1 and CDR2 (germline): LNHDA, SQIVND (reference sequence). The CDR3 covers 15 residues. Trimming cost V 6 bases and J 0 bases, with 14 bases left between them.

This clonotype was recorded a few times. CDR3 nucleotides: TGTGCCAGCAGCTCCCCACTAGCGGAGAGGCCCTACGAGCAGTACTTC. Translated: CASSSPLAERPYEQYF. The genes are TRBV7-9 and TRBJ2-7; 8 nucleotides line up with TRBD2. This CDR3 has 16 residues. The V segment lost 4 bases and the J segment 2 bases; nucleotides outside the gene matches: 10. Germline values: CDR1 SEHNR, CDR2 FQNEAQ (reference sequence).